The rows below give T cell receptor beta chains drawn from one sample of a study of T-cell memory formation after mild COVID-19. TCRdb re-called the 5' RACE reads through MiXCR, storing one row per CDR3 protein. Of 400,000 to 500,000 distinct CDR3 sequences listed, approximately 24% are singletons. The sequenced material came from PBMCs or a T cell subset sorted from them (not recorded which). Every receptor here comes from an adult woman who had mild COVID-19 (a few samples of this study predate the infection). Cell type and time point are not known. Each CDR3 is given with its conserved first and last residue. The D gene is left open where the match is weak. For some rows the clone size is stated as once, few or many, or as a class when expanded; others skip it.

j_gene	d_gene	abundance	v_gene	CDR3aa	CDR3nt
TRBJ2-1	NA	NA	TRBV5-6	CASNPDQSSYNEQFF	TGTGCCAGCAATCCAGACCAGAGCTCCTACAATGAGCAGTTCTTC
TRBJ2-1	TRBD2	NA	TRBV9	CASSVGTSGSHEQFF	TGTGCCAGCAGCGTCGGGACTAGCGGGAGTCATGAGCAGTTCTTC
TRBJ2-7	NA	NA	TRBV14	CASSLRRDRSYEQYF	TGTGCCAGCAGCCTACGCCGGGACCGCTCCTACGAGCAGTACTTC
TRBJ1-2	NA	NA	TRBV4-1	CASSHRDLSNYGYTF	TGCGCCAGCAGCCACAGGGACCTTTCTAACTATGGCTACACCTTC
TRBJ1-6	TRBD1	NA	TRBV9	CASSPTLGQGAGAPLHF	TGTGCCAGCAGCCCGACCCTGGGACAGGGGGCTGGGGCACCCCTCCACTTT
TRBJ1-1	NA	few	TRBV10-3	CATWDSVITEAFF	TGTGCCACCTGGGACTCCGTAATCACTGAAGCTTTCTTT
TRBJ2-7	NA	NA	TRBV6-6	CASSSPGEAYEQYF	TGTGCCAGCAGTTCCCCGGGTGAGGCTTACGAGCAGTACTTC
TRBJ1-5	TRBD1	few	TRBV6-5	CASSYPGMRQGQPQHF	TGTGCCAGCAGTTACCCCGGTATGCGACAGGGGCAGCCCCAGCATTTT
TRBJ2-2	NA	NA	TRBV11-3	CASSFVRGSIPLNTGELFF	TGTGCCAGCAGCTTCGTTAGGGGGTCCATTCCCCTAAACACCGGGGAGCTGTTTTTT
TRBJ1-1	NA	many	TRBV4-1	CASSQDPGRMNTEAFF	TGCGCCAGCAGCCAAGACCCGGGACGGATGAACACTGAAGCTTTCTTT
TRBJ2-3	TRBD2	NA	TRBV27	CASSFREAGRAQYF	TGTGCCAGCAGTTTTAGAGAGGCGGGGAGGGCGCAGTATTTT
TRBJ2-7	TRBD1	many	TRBV25-1	CASSVVTGGYSYEQYF	TGTGCCAGCAGTGTAGTAACAGGGGGTTACTCCTACGAGCAGTACTTC
TRBJ2-7	NA	NA	TRBV19	CASSKLPVQSYEQYF	TGTGCCAGTAGTAAACTCCCGGTACAGTCCTACGAGCAGTACTTC
TRBJ2-3	NA	NA	TRBV2	CASSEWRPLPTDTQYF	TGTGCCAGCAGTGAATGGCGGCCGCTTCCCACAGATACGCAGTATTTT
TRBJ1-1	TRBD1	NA	TRBV20-1	CSASRTGNTEAFF	TGCAGTGCTAGTAGGACAGGGAACACTGAAGCTTTCTTT
TRBJ2-1	NA	few	TRBV12-3/TRBV12-4	CASSSDLVHNEQFF	TGTGCCAGCAGCTCCGACTTAGTCCACAATGAGCAGTTCTTC
TRBJ2-7	TRBD1	many	TRBV7-3	CASSLRGGQGEQYF	TGTGCCAGCAGCTTAAGAGGGGGCCAAGGTGAGCAGTACTTC
TRBJ2-3	TRBD2	many	TRBV4-2	CASSQELAGSTDTQYF	TGTGCCAGCAGCCAAGAACTAGCGGGGAGCACAGATACGCAGTATTTT
TRBJ2-7	NA	NA	TRBV7-9	CASSLVHIAYEQYF	TGTGCCAGCAGCTTAGTTCATATAGCCTACGAGCAGTACTTC
TRBJ2-3	NA	few	TRBV5-4	CASSLNVGDTQYF	TGTGCCAGCAGCCTTAACGTGGGGGATACGCAGTATTTT
TRBJ1-2	TRBD1	NA	TRBV29-1	CSVWGQLDGYTF	TGCAGCGTGTGGGGACAGCTCGACGGCTACACCTTC
TRBJ2-7	NA	NA	TRBV7-9	CASSPTRGEYEQYF	TGTGCCAGCAGCCCTACCAGGGGGGAATACGAGCAGTACTTC
TRBJ2-7	NA	NA	TRBV20-1	CSAHRGGEQYF	TGCAGTGCGCATAGGGGCGGCGAGCAGTACTTC
TRBJ1-2	NA	few	TRBV6-2/TRBV6-3	CASRSNYGYTF	TGTGCCAGCAGGTCTAACTATGGCTACACCTTC
TRBJ2-3	NA	few	TRBV4-1	CASSQAGLDPSTDTQYF	TGCGCCAGCAGCCAAGCGGGTCTTGACCCAAGCACAGATACGCAGTATTTT
TRBJ2-1	NA	NA	TRBV7-8	CASSLLRGGEQFF	TGTGCCAGCAGCTTACTGAGAGGGGGAGAGCAGTTCTTC
TRBJ1-1	NA	NA	TRBV6-1	CASSERWNTEAFF	TGTGCCAGCAGTGAGAGGTGGAACACTGAAGCTTTCTTT
TRBJ2-1	TRBD2	NA	TRBV6-2/TRBV6-3	CASSYSGLAGVQGDNEQFF	TGTGCCAGCAGTTACTCTGGACTAGCGGGAGTCCAGGGGGACAATGAGCAGTTCTTC
TRBJ2-6	TRBD1	few	TRBV5-1	CASSLRLTGLSGANVLTF	TGCGCCAGCAGCTTGAGGCTGACAGGGCTCTCTGGGGCCAACGTCCTGACTTTC
TRBJ1-2	TRBD1	NA	TRBV18	CASSPSGGYYGYTF	TGTGCCAGCTCACCATCAGGGGGCTACTATGGCTACACCTTC
TRBJ2-7	NA	few	TRBV7-9	CASSFPLGEQYF	TGTGCCAGCAGCTTTCCGCTAGGCGAGCAGTACTTC
TRBJ2-7	TRBD1	few	TRBV29-1	CSVVAGGRNEQYF	TGCAGCGTTGTGGCAGGGGGTCGGAACGAGCAGTACTTC
TRBJ1-5	NA	NA	TRBV20-1	CSARGTASNQPQHF	TGCAGTGCTAGAGGGACAGCCAGCAATCAGCCCCAGCATTTT
TRBJ1-2	NA	few	TRBV19	CASSDPGRDPSGYTF	TGTGCCAGTAGTGACCCCGGACGGGATCCGAGTGGCTACACCTTC
TRBJ2-7	NA	NA	TRBV7-8	CASSRGREQYF	TGTGCCAGCAGCCGCGGTAGGGAGCAGTACTTC
TRBJ2-2	TRBD2	NA	TRBV12-3/TRBV12-4	CASSGGRKTGELFF	TGTGCCAGCTCGGGGGGGAGGAAGACCGGGGAGCTGTTTTTT
TRBJ1-2	NA	few	TRBV6-5	CASSLQTGPYTF	TGTGCCAGCAGTCTCCAGACAGGACCCTACACCTTC
TRBJ1-1	NA	few	TRBV5-1	CASSLGAQVITEAFF	TGCGCCAGCAGCTTGGGGGCCCAAGTGATCACTGAAGCTTTCTTT
TRBJ1-2	NA	once	TRBV3-1	CASSPGQPNYGYTF	TGTGCCAGCAGCCCCGGACAGCCTAACTATGGCTACACCTTC
TRBJ2-7	NA	NA	TRBV7-6	CASSFPAADSYEQYF	TGTGCCAGCAGCTTCCCAGCGGCAGACTCCTACGAGCAGTACTTC
TRBJ1-1	NA	few	TRBV3-1	CASTEAKLYREGEAFF	TGTGCCAGCACAGAGGCTAAGCTCTATAGGGAGGGAGAAGCTTTCTTT
TRBJ2-4	NA	few	TRBV3-1	CASSQDRHIQYF	TGTGCCAGCAGCCAAGATAGGCACATTCAGTACTTC
TRBJ2-2	NA	few	TRBV12-3/TRBV12-4	CASSSLQGSGTGELFF	TGTGCCAGCAGTTCCCTTCAGGGGTCGGGCACCGGGGAGCTGTTTTTT
TRBJ1-1	NA	NA	TRBV7-8	CASSPPGVGEEGVNTEAFF	TGTGCCAGCAGCCCCCCCGGTGTCGGGGAAGAAGGAGTGAACACTGAAGCTTTCTTT
TRBJ2-5	TRBD1	few	TRBV2	CASSDTRTGGVTQYF	TGTGCCAGCAGTGACACTCGGACAGGGGGGGTGACCCAGTACTTC
TRBJ2-7	NA	NA	TRBV27	CASGAPGRSEQYF	TGTGCCAGCGGCGCTCCCGGGCGTAGCGAGCAGTACTTC
TRBJ2-1	TRBD2	few	TRBV5-1	CASSSGTIGNEQFF	TGCGCCAGCAGCTCCGGGACTATCGGCAATGAGCAGTTCTTC
TRBJ2-1	TRBD1	NA	TRBV24-1	CATSPLGTGYNEQFF	TGTGCCACCAGTCCACTAGGGACAGGGTACAATGAGCAGTTCTTC
TRBJ1-1	NA	NA	TRBV11-2	CASSPGFWDTEAFF	TGTGCCAGCAGCCCAGGGTTTTGGGACACTGAAGCTTTCTTT
TRBJ2-1	TRBD2	NA	TRBV9	CASSVSSGSNEQFF	TGTGCCAGCAGCGTGTCTAGCGGGTCCAATGAGCAGTTCTTC
TRBJ2-2	NA	NA	TRBV5-6	CASSSDSTGELFF	TGTGCCAGCAGCTCAGACAGCACCGGGGAGCTGTTTTTT
TRBJ2-7	TRBD2	few	TRBV4-1	CASSQDWTSGPQGQYF	TGCGCCAGCAGCCAAGACTGGACTAGCGGGCCCCAGGGGCAGTACTTC
TRBJ2-5	TRBD2	few	TRBV29-1	CSVRTGTSGVSARNNQYF	TGCAGCGTTCGTACCGGGACTAGCGGGGTCTCGGCCCGCAATAATCAGTACTTC
TRBJ2-7	TRBD1	NA	TRBV12-3/TRBV12-4	CASSTGTGLPLGQYF	TGTGCCAGCAGTACCGGGACAGGACTCCCCTTGGGGCAGTACTTC
TRBJ2-7	TRBD1	NA	TRBV7-9	CASSLATGAINEQYF	TGTGCCAGCAGCTTAGCGACAGGGGCTATCAACGAGCAGTACTTC